This T cell receptor (beta chain) was sequenced in a study of cytomegalovirus exposure and HLA in healthy donors (dated by TCRdb to 2016 to 2017). About the full investigation: An earlier analysis of 550 to 700 of the donors reported roughly 300 Gb of sequence data and more than 90 million unique TCR beta sequences from approximately 180 million T cells. On average, 235,054 unique TCR beta nucleotide sequences were sequenced per donor among 398 genotyped donors of the cohort, with roughly 18% of those sequences being non-productive. The number of donors typed differed by locus, with roughly 620-630 for A, B, C, DRB1 and DQB1, roughly 520 for DQA1, 600 to 610 for DPA1, and 472 for DPB1. Of the roughly 400 genotyped donors, over 70% fell in the genetic ancestry cluster associated with self-reported Caucasian donors. Every repertoire in the discovery cohort had been generated on one and the same sequencing platform. To predict cytomegalovirus infection status, the study brought together high-throughput TCR immunosequencing, statistical association of individual TCRs with disease status, and machine learning. Rather than drawing on any new phenotypic data, the later analysis identified candidate immune exposures from TCR beta sequences and the way those sequences occurred across donors. Along with the approximately 700-subject first cohort, a separate validation cohort of about 110 different subjects was used. The study used immunosequencing to profile the T cell repertoires of approximately 630 subjects and linked those repertoires to cytomegalovirus serostatus. Several DR-DQ haplotypes were treated as single units for association and clustering because of strong linkage in the cohort. Approximately 330 gigabases of sequencing data and around 80 million unique TCR sequences made up an early release that covered over 550 HLA-typed donors. The study aimed to test whether signatures of past pathogen exposure could be identified by cataloging public T cell receptors. In a later genetic analysis, genome-wide SNP genotypes for about 65% of the roughly 670 donors were used, and that subset was treated as a discovery cohort. A later analysis re-analyzed previously published TCR beta repertoires from approximately 670 donors and added high-resolution HLA genotyping to study TCR occurrence patterns. Class I and class II HLA loci were covered by the typing at four-digit resolution. An earlier analysis of fewer than 700 of the donors applied high-throughput TCR beta sequencing to assess whether each TCR beta V gene segment acted as functional or pseudogenic. Donor age, sex, ethnicity and CMV serostatus were compiled together with the repertoire data.

V loses 2 bases at its end and J loses 6 bases; junction bases beyond the gene matches: 11. There are 18 amino acids in the CDR3, from cysteine to phenylalanine inclusive. Only the CDR3 DNA stays, 54 bases, in frame from base 1. The CDR1 and CDR2 encoded by the germline V gene are SGHVS and FQNEAQ. The cohort was made up of approximately 700 healthy bone marrow donors. At the time of sampling, all cohort members were nominally healthy, though unrecorded immune exposures were likely present. The donor was CMV seronegative and was included in the group of several hundred seronegative cohort members. A peripheral blood sample was provided by each donor, and peripheral blood mononuclear cells were used for TCR beta sequencing. Genomic DNA extraction from the blood cell samples was performed with the Qiagen DNeasy Blood Extraction Kit. Results the study describes overall, beyond this receptor: A further reported finding was that TCR beta sequences accurately predicted the HLA-A and HLA-B alleles for most subjects in the first cohort. A total of 150 to 200 TCR beta chains were listed by the study as associated with cytomegalovirus. In a later analysis, TCR association rates were found to vary across HLA loci, with the most associated TCRs seen for DRB1 alleles and the fewest for HLA-C alleles. The earlier analysis of a few hundred of the donors excluded fewer than 20 rarely observed V segments, including chromosome 9 orphons, because counts were too low. In a later analysis, HLA-associated TCR beta chains were found to be more clonally expanded and to have lower generation probabilities than equally common non-associated chains. Correlated functional status among segregating V segments might reflect linkage disequilibrium, but an unknown experimental factor could not be ruled out. The only immune exposure information available for the cohort was CMV serostatus. In a later analysis, around 17,000 TCR beta sequences were associated with specific HLA alleles at a false discovery rate of 0.05. Broadly in line with IMGT annotations, most TCR beta V segments showed up in productive rearrangements about 87% or about 30% of the time in an earlier analysis of approximately 600 of the donors. Three of the identified cytomegalovirus-associated TCR beta chains were confirmed in vitro to be specific for cytomegalovirus antigens. According to a later analysis, parvovirus B19, influenza, CMV and Epstein-Barr virus appeared linked to several top co-occurrence clusters. Assigning TCR associations to individual alleles was difficult when HLA alleles, especially DR and DQ, strongly co-occurred. The presence/absence analyses assumed that sequencing depth was roughly uniform across donors, and that assumption may not be true. A cluster of highly shared sequence variants was judged likely to be a technical artifact of the sequencing pipeline. In a later genetic analysis, fewer N-insertions in productive TCRs were reported among donors in an Asian-associated ancestry cluster than the roughly 700-donor mean. Some IMGT-functional V segments, including TRBV6-2 and TRBV6-3, could not be told apart with the 87-base-pair reads, so those segments were excluded. The classifier was reported to diagnose cytomegalovirus status with high specificity and sensitivity in both the original and validation cohorts. According to the authors, the approach could potentially be generalized to other disease states and immunological phenotypes. A later analysis found that most CMV-associated TCR beta chains appeared HLA-restricted, with HLA associations seemingly driven largely by CMV exposure. Only TCR beta chains were sequenced in this cohort, and the absence of alpha or paired-chain data limited detectable features. Most TCR sequences were observed very rarely across donors, whereas some public TCRs were present in many individuals. A later genetic analysis associated a missense DCLRE1C variant with V-gene and J-gene trimming of TCR beta chains, and an independent cohort replicated the association. Because some donors lacked HLA typing at each locus, the association tests relied only on the typed subset.

Library construction relied on the immunoSEQ multiplex PCR assay. For the multiplex PCR, a mixture combining 60 forward primers for TCR Vbeta segments and 13 reverse primers for TCR Jbeta segments was used. The CDR3 region of rearranged TCR beta genes was amplified from genomic DNA by a multiplex PCR assay. The amplified TCR beta libraries were sequenced on the Illumina HiSeq System as 87-base-pair reads. On the study's bioinformatics: Across the 600 to 700 repertoires, a later analysis counted roughly 77 million unique TCR beta chains, some 11 million of which were shared by at least two donors. A nearest-neighbor algorithm error-corrected the raw reads and collapsed the reads into unique sequences, merging closely related sequences to remove PCR and sequencing errors. CDR3 sequences were aligned to IMGT reference sequences to assign V, D and J gene segments. For a sequence to be retained, at least a six-nucleotide match to both a V gene segment and a J gene segment was required. Rearrangements were classified as productive when the CDR3 lacked stop codons and remained in frame with V and J, and all other rearrangements were classified as non-productive. CDR3 was defined according to IMGT convention as the region running from the second conserved V-encoded cysteine to the conserved J-encoded phenylalanine. In an earlier analysis of roughly 580 of the donors, sequences lacking an unambiguous match to a single V gene segment were excluded. In an earlier analysis of about 590 of the donors, a V segment was called functional when productive rearrangements were above 56.7%, and segregating when the standard deviation between donors exceeded 5%. A statistical classification framework was developed to diagnose cytomegalovirus status using the catalog of TCR beta chain sequences. In a later analysis, V and J genes were assigned by comparing TCR nucleotide sequences against IMGT/GENE-DB human TR gene sequences. In a later analysis, CDR3 sequences and most-parsimonious VDJ recombination scenarios were assigned using the TCRdist pipeline. A later analysis defined each TCR beta chain by its CDR3 amino acid sequence plus V-gene family, and excluded reads lacking a unique V-gene family. To address suspected cross-contamination and a sequencing artifact, a later analysis removed around 590 highly shared, low-generation-probability nucleotide sequences. For each public chain, a later analysis derived a clonal expansion index from normalized ranks of inferred template counts within each repertoire. In a later analysis, generation probabilities were computed with a VDJ recombination model fitted to out-of-frame rearrangements, and the resulting probabilities were checked against IGoR. In a later analysis, TCR-TCR, TCR-HLA and TCR-CMV co-occurrence was scored with hypergeometric tests, and a repertoire-size bias correction was applied to TCR pairs. False discovery rates were estimated in a later analysis by permuting HLA or CMV assignments 20 times. In a later analysis, co-occurring TCRs were grouped with DBSCAN, and TCRdist sequence similarity was added when clustering was performed within HLA-allele-positive subsets. Co-occurrence clustering excluded repertoires with fewer than 30,000 or more than 120,000 public chains, plus five with anomalous nucleotide sharing. Drawn from immuneACCESS, this table holds only the in-frame rearrangements with V and J called that TCRdb kept. Clones are partly lost; checked studies trace under half to an unresolved V gene and leave the rest unexplained. Clone size and V and J calls were adopted from that table, with D and trimming inferred from the DNA. The sample table lists some 110,000 clones, roughly two thirds of them with a count of one. The biggest ten clones account for over 2% of the sample.

As concerns this clone: It lacks a known antigen. No quality values exist for individual bases; no much larger clone is one base distant.

This TCR derives from a woman aged 25-40 years in good health and CMV-seronegative. The material sequenced was PBMCs. The sequence links TRBV7-8 to TRBJ2-2; TRBD1 matches 11 bases in the middle. The bases are TGTGCCAGCAGCTTATATCGTACGACGGGACAGGGGGCCGGGGAGCTGTTTTTT. Its translation is CASSLYRTTGQGAGELFF.